This T cell receptor beta chain emerged from a study of vaccination and CD4 T cells after COVID-19. Across the study: Six males and four females, two Hispanic, made up the convalescents.

Sequence data for DNA of cultured CD4+ T cells were generated by the Oncomine TCR Beta short-read assay. TCRdb recomputed calls from the PCR reads with MiXCR, one row per CDR3 protein. The table lists tens of thousands of distinct CDR3 sequences, under 65% of them singletons. This clonotype has more than one count but fewer than ten. Its antigen is currently unknown. Treatment here: approximately nine-day PBMC culture with coronavirus spike peptide pools or control peptides (ViraFEST assay). TCRs were sequenced by ViraFEST after antigen-specific T cells had been expanded with peptide pools. At both days 3 and 7, half the medium was replaced with fresh IL-2 medium. The sample in question was CD4+ T cells from blood, cultured in vitro, obtained after SARS-CoV-2 vaccination. This clonotype originated in a human donor who received a COVID-19 vaccine.

This CDR3 is CATSRDRNSPLHF. CDR3 sequence (DNA): TGTGCCACCAGCAGAGATCGTAATTCACCCCTCCACTTT. V gene TRBV15 combines with J gene TRBJ1-6; D uncertain. Trimming took off 0 bases at V and 6 bases at J, with 3 bases between the two ends. Germline V gene lookup returns CDR1 LNHNV and CDR2 YYDKDF (reference sequence). The CDR3 extends over 13 amino acids.